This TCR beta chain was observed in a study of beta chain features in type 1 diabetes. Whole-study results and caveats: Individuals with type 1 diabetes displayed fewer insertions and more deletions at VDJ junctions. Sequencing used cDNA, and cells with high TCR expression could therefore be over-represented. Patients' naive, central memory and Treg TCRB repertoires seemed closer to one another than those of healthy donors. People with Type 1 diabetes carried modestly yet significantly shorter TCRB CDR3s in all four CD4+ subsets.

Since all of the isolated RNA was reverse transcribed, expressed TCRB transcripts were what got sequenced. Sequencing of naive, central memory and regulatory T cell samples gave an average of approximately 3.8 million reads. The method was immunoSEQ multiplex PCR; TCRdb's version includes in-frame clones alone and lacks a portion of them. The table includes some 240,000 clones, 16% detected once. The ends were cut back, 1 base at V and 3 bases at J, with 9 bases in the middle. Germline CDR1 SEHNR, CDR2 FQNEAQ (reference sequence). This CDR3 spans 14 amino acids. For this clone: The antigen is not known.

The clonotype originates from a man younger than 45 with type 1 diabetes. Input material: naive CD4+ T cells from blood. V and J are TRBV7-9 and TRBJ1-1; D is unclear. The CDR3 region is CASSLENSYTEAFF. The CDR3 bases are TGTGCCAGCAGCTTAGAGAACAGCTACACTGAAGCTTTCTTT. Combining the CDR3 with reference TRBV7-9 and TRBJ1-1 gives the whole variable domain DTGVSQNPRHKITKRGQNVTFRCDPISEHNRLYWYRQTLGQGPEFLTYFQNEAQLEKSRLLSDRFSAERPKGSFSTLEIQRTEQGDSAMYLCASSLENSYTEAFFGQGTRLTVV.